The entry below gives a single T cell receptor beta chain sequence along with its context. This sample is part of a study of blood T cell repertoires in COVID-19. From germline, CDR1 is LGHDT and CDR2 YNNKEL (reference sequence). Deletions cut 1 base from V and 3 bases from J, with 13 bases between. There are 15 residues in the CDR3. Using immunoSEQ multiplex PCR, the repertoire was profiled, and TCRdb retains in-frame clones only, with some absent. This table holds about 52,000 clones, roughly 90% found once. The chain employs TRBV3-1 (or the pseudogene TRBV3-2) and TRBJ2-7, with D perhaps TRBD2 (7 bases). Sequencing used peripheral blood. This TCR derives from an elderly man with active or convalescent COVID-19. The CDR3 loop is CASSQGLADSYEQYF. The CDR3 DNA follows: TGTGCCAGCAGCCAAGGGCTAGCGGACAGCTACGAGCAGTACTTC.